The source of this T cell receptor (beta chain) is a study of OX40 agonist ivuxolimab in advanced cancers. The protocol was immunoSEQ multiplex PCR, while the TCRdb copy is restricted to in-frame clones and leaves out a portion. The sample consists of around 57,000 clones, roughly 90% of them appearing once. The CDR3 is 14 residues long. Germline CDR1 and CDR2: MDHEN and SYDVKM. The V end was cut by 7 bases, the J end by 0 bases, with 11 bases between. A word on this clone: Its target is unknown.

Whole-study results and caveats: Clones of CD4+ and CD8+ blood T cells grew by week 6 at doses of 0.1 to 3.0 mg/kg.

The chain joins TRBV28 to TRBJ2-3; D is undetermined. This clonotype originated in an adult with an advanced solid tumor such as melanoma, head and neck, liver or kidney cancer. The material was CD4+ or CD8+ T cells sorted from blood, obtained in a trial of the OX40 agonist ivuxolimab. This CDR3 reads CASIGHSSTDTQYF. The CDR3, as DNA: TGTGCCAGCATTGGTCATTCTAGCACAGATACGCAGTATTTT.